This T cell receptor (beta chain) was recorded in a study of CD8+CD57+ T cells in acquired aplastic anemia. Study-wide background: Sorted CD4+ and CD8+ cells gave an average of around 3.3 ug of DNA. Healthy donors yielded around 10 million CD4+ cell reads on average.

On this clonotype: The antigen remains undetermined. At one end, the junction sequence differs from germline, possibly due to a read error.

The CDR3 covers 15 residues. Germline lookup yields CDR1 DFQATT and CDR2 SNEGSKA (reference sequence). CDR3 and TCR beta VDJ profiling relied on genomic DNA as the template. One entry per CDR3 protein, called by TCRdb with MiXCR from the reads. The top ten hold 3% to 4.5% of the sample, which has around 400,000 distinct CDR3 sequences, about 70% seen once. Study results and limitations: Nearly 30 CD8+ CDR3 sequences were shared between patients and controls. CD8+ Simpson's diversity in patients was not significantly different from that in controls.

Source material: sorted CD4+, CD8+, or CD8+CD57+ T cells (not recorded which) from PBMCs. This clonotype was obtained from a human donor in good health, serving as a control. The J gene is TRBJ1-1, the V gene TRBV20-1; a weak D match, TRBD1 (5 bases). This CDR3 reads CSTRDWQGEGTEAFF. DNA for the CDR3: TGCAGTACTAGAGATTGGCAGGGAGAGGGCACTGAAGCTTTCTTT.